Sequencing of this TCR beta chain was carried out in a study of OX40 agonist ivuxolimab in advanced cancers. Blood sampling took place at baseline, cycle 4 day 1, and cycle 7 day 1. Only one count was recorded for this clone. Its antigen is not known. The study, taken as a whole, reports: At 0.1-3.0 mg/kg, partial responders had clonal expansion among the lowest observed. Researchers report that CD8+ T cells had, on average, more expanded clones than CD4+.

Between the trimmed V and J ends, which lost 4 bases and 1 base, there was a span of 14 bases. CDR1 and CDR2 (germline): SGHDT, YYEEEE. The CDR3 contains 15 residues. Only in-frame clones appear in the TCRdb table, and some are missing; sequencing was by immunoSEQ multiplex PCR. The table has 90,000 to 100,000 clones, around 90% seen once. This material consisted of CD4+ or CD8+ T cells sorted from blood, taken in a trial of the OX40 agonist ivuxolimab. This chain uses TRBV5-6 with TRBJ1-1; maybe TRBD1 (6 bases). The receptor was derived from an adult with an advanced solid tumor such as melanoma, head and neck, liver or kidney cancer. The CDR3 is CASSRRGARNTEAFF. The CDR3 DNA is TGTGCCAGCAGCAGGAGGGGGGCGCGGAACACTGAAGCTTTCTTT.